This note documents a single TCR beta chain sequence. This sample is drawn from a study of T cell repertoires in cytomegalovirus infection. Via MiXCR, TCRdb re-called the reads, giving one row per CDR3 protein. Here the sample spans 400,000 or so distinct CDR3 sequences, about a sixth being singletons. This CDR3 spans 17 amino acids. V gave up 1 base and J gave up 6 bases, with 19 bases separating them. The sequenced sample consisted of PBMCs. This chain uses TRBV12-3 or TRBV12-4 with TRBJ2-1; D remains ambiguous. The sequence was obtained from a human donor in good health (CMV status not recorded). Some clones in this sample may be carry-over from other donors' samples. The CDR3 DNA is TGTGCCAGCAGTTTAGTACGTTCGGGTAGATCGGGCAATGAGCAGTTCTTC. Amino acids: CASSLVRSGRSGNEQFF.